This record covers a single T cell receptor beta chain. As yet, its antigen is unknown. TCRdb independently ran MiXCR on the RT-PCR reads; one entry per CDR3 protein. Altogether about 18,000 distinct CDR3 sequences are present, about 61% being singletons, with the ten largest covering roughly 7.7%. The V end lost 3 bases, the J end lost 1 base, and 12 bases lay between the germline ends. The CDR3 runs to 15 residues. Germline values: CDR1 SGHVS, CDR2 FNYEAQ. The sample belongs to a study of yellow fever vaccine responses in identical twins. Broader study findings: Vaccine T cell responses of twins reportedly seemed partly convergent and partly personalized.

The sample in question was T cells from blood (PBMCs), unsorted or a sorted subset (not recorded which), obtained before or after yellow fever vaccination (not recorded which). This sequence originates from a young woman who received the yellow fever vaccine. This chain links TRBV7-6 with TRBJ1-1; D might be TRBD1 (6 bases). In nucleotides, the CDR3 is TGTGCCAGCAGCTTGAGACAGGCCTCGAACACTGAAGCTTTCTTT. Protein: CASSLRQASNTEAFF.